The rows below give T cell receptor beta chains drawn from one sample of a study of T cell changes during pregnancy in multiple sclerosis. Using immunoSEQ multiplex PCR, the repertoire was profiled, and TCRdb retains in-frame clones only, with some absent. Among under 55,000 clones, around 94% were seen once, and the ten largest hold approximately 0.31%. This material consisted of CD4+ T cells from peripheral blood mononuclear cells, taken in the third trimester of pregnancy. All receptors come from a female donor with multiple sclerosis, enrolled in a pregnancy study. CDR3s include the opening cysteine and the closing phenylalanine or tryptophan. D genes are given only for firm matches. Rows may omit the clone size; those that give it use once, few, many or a size class.

v_gene	abundance	d_gene	j_gene	CDR3nt	CDR3aa
TRBV27	-	-	TRBJ2-7	TGTGCCAGCAGTTTATCCTTGGACAGAGTACGGGAGCAGTACTTC	CASSLSLDRVREQYF
TRBV28	-	TRBD1	TRBJ1-5	TGTGCCAGCAGTATAATTGGACAGGGCGGCAATCAGCCCCAGCATTTT	CASSIIGQGGNQPQHF
TRBV5-6	once	-	TRBJ1-2	TGTGCCAGCAGCTTGTCTCTACCGAACTATGGCTACACCTTC	CASSLSLPNYGYTF
TRBV9	-	-	TRBJ2-7	TGTGCCAGCAGCGTAGCACCGGGACTTCTGATAGGGGAGCAGTACTTC	CASSVAPGLLIGEQYF
TRBV27	-	-	TRBJ1-5	TGTGCCAGCAGTCCCATTCTCTCCTCGACAGCCGATAGGCGGCCCCAGCATTTT	CASSPILSSTADRRPQHF
TRBV7-2	-	TRBD2	TRBJ2-1	TGTGCCAGCAGCTTATCGGGGGGGGCCTACAATGAGCAGTTCTTC	CASSLSGGAYNEQFF
TRBV27	-	TRBD1	TRBJ1-3	TGTGCCAGCAGTCCCTTCGGGACAGGGGGAGGAAACACCATATATTTT	CASSPFGTGGGNTIYF
TRBV9	-	-	TRBJ2-2	TGTGCCAGCAGCGACCGCCCAGACACCGGGGAGCTGTTTTTT	CASSDRPDTGELFF
TRBV29-1	-	-	TRBJ2-7	TGCAGCGTTGGGAACGTCAGGGGCCACGAGCAGTACTTC	CSVGNVRGHEQYF
TRBV7-9	once	TRBD1	TRBJ1-2	TGTGCCAGCAGCCGGGACAGGGGTTTTGATGGCTACACCTTC	CASSRDRGFDGYTF
TRBV6-4	-	TRBD1	TRBJ1-2	TGTGCCAGCAGACTCTCAGGGACAGCAAGGGGTGGCTACACCTTC	CASRLSGTARGGYTF
TRBV18	-	TRBD1	TRBJ2-5	TGTGCCAGCTCACCGGACAGGGCATACCAAGAGACCCAGTACTTC	CASSPDRAYQETQYF
TRBV28	-	TRBD1	TRBJ1-5	TGTGCCAGCAGTTCCGAAGGGACAGCATATAGCAATCAGCCCCAGCATTTT	CASSSEGTAYSNQPQHF
TRBV2	-	-	TRBJ2-7	TGTGCCAGTTGTACAGGTTCTGCCTACGAGCAGTACTTC	CASCTGSAYEQYF
TRBV6-6	-	TRBD1	TRBJ2-5	TGTGCCAGTACAGGGGGCGCAGGCTATCAAGAGACCCAGTACTTC	CASTGGAGYQETQYF
TRBV18	-	TRBD2	TRBJ2-1	TGTGCCAGCTCACCAGTAGCGGGGCATGAGCAGTTCTTC	CASSPVAGHEQFF
TRBV11-2	-	-	TRBJ2-7	TGTGCCAGCAGCTTAGTAACGGGGAGCTCCTACGAGCAGTACTTC	CASSLVTGSSYEQYF
TRBV30	-	-	TRBJ1-6	TGTGCCTGGACCGCAGGGAATAGTTGGTCACCCCTCCACTTT	CAWTAGNSWSPLHF
TRBV5-1	-	-	TRBJ2-5	TGCGCCAGCAGCTCAGGACACCGGACAGCGCAAGAGACCCAGTACTTC	CASSSGHRTAQETQYF
TRBV11-3	-	-	TRBJ2-5	TGTGCCAGCAGCCTTAGGGGCAGGGTGGGGGAGACCCAGTACTTC	CASSLRGRVGETQYF
TRBV7-2	-	TRBD1	TRBJ1-2	TGTGCCAGCAGCGATAGGGACAGCATCTATGGCTACACCTTC	CASSDRDSIYGYTF
TRBV28	-	-	TRBJ2-6	TGTGCCAGCAGACTCTCAGGGGCCAACGTCCTGACTTTC	CASRLSGANVLTF
TRBV29-1	-	TRBD1	TRBJ2-1	TGCAGCGTGGGACAGGGGGCAAGTGAGCAGTTCTTC	CSVGQGASEQFF
TRBV2	-	-	TRBJ1-3	TGTGCCAGCAGTGGACTGGCCCTTGGAAACACCATATATTTT	CASSGLALGNTIYF
TRBV7-2	-	TRBD1	TRBJ1-6	TGTGCCAGCAGCTTAGCGGACAGGGGAGGCCCACTAAATTCACCCCTCCACTTT	CASSLADRGGPLNSPLHF
TRBV29-1	few	-	TRBJ1-1	TGCAGCGTTGTCGTACGGGAGAACACTGAAGCTTTCTTT	CSVVVRENTEAFF
TRBV6-5	-	-	TRBJ1-3	TGTGCCAGCAGTTACTCAGCAGGGCGCGGAAACACCATATATTTT	CASSYSAGRGNTIYF
TRBV30	-	TRBD2	TRBJ2-7	TGTGCCTGGAGTATCCGGACTAGCGGGGGGATCTACGAGCAGTACTTC	CAWSIRTSGGIYEQYF
TRBV5-4	-	TRBD1	TRBJ1-2	TGTGCCAGCAGCGGCGCCGGGACAGGCAGGCGAGGCTACACCTTC	CASSGAGTGRRGYTF
TRBV7-9	-	-	TRBJ1-5	TGTGCCAGCAGCTTAGTCGAGAGCAATCAGCCCCAGCATTTT	CASSLVESNQPQHF
TRBV5-1	-	TRBD1	TRBJ2-1	TGCGCCAGCAGCTTACTACAGGGGGAGGTCAATGAGCAGTTCTTC	CASSLLQGEVNEQFF
TRBV4-1	-	-	TRBJ1-5	TGCGCCAGCAGCCAATGGGCCCTCAGCAATCAGCCCCAGCATTTT	CASSQWALSNQPQHF
TRBV4-1	once	-	TRBJ2-3	TGCGCCAGCAGCCAAGATTCTGCACAGGGGAGGACAGATACGCAGTATTTT	CASSQDSAQGRTDTQYF
TRBV7-2	-	TRBD1	TRBJ2-2	TGTGCCAGCAGCCGACAGGGGCCAGCGAACACCGGGGAGCTGTTTTTT	CASSRQGPANTGELFF
TRBV19	-	TRBD1	TRBJ2-7	TGTGCCAGTAGTGGTCGACAGGGGGGGAATAACGAGCAGTACTTC	CASSGRQGGNNEQYF
TRBV5-1	-	TRBD1	TRBJ1-1	TGCGCCAGCAGCTTGTGGGGGACAGGTCTCCCAGCTTTCTTT	CASSLWGTGLPAFF
TRBV9	-	TRBD2	TRBJ2-1	TGTGCCAGCAGCGTAGTAGCTCTAGCGGGCTACAATGAGCAGTTCTTC	CASSVVALAGYNEQFF
TRBV27	once	TRBD1	TRBJ2-3	TGTGCCAGCAGTCACGGGACAGGGAAGAACACAGATACGCAGTATTTT	CASSHGTGKNTDTQYF
TRBV29-1	-	TRBD1	TRBJ1-5	TGCAGCGTTGCCTCCGGGACAGGGGACCAGCCCCAGCATTTT	CSVASGTGDQPQHF
TRBV7-2	-	-	TRBJ2-5	TGTGCCAGCAGCCGGACTTACTCGGAGACCCAGTACTTC	CASSRTYSETQYF
TRBV6-4	-	TRBD2	TRBJ2-3	TGTGCCTCCCGGGAGGGGGAGACAGATACGCAGTATTTT	CASREGETDTQYF
TRBV2	-	-	TRBJ1-6	TGTGCTAAAGGGGGCTCCTATAATTCACCCCTCCACTTT	CAKGGSYNSPLHF
TRBV7-3	-	-	TRBJ2-3	TGTGCCAGCAGCTCAACTACGGGCACAGATACGCAGTATTTT	CASSSTTGTDTQYF
TRBV7-6	-	-	TRBJ2-1	TGTGCCAGCAGCTTTTCAGGGGTGAATGAGCAGTTCTTC	CASSFSGVNEQFF
TRBV6-6	-	-	TRBJ2-4	TGTGCCAGCAGCAACACCCTCATGGGGGCTCAAAACATTCAGTACTTC	CASSNTLMGAQNIQYF
TRBV29-1	-	-	TRBJ2-7	TGCAGCGTTGATGGACTCAACTACGAGCAGTACTTC	CSVDGLNYEQYF
TRBV15	-	-	TRBJ1-6	TGTGCCACCAGTACCACAGGGCGTAATTCACCCCTCCACTTT	CATSTTGRNSPLHF
TRBV7-9	-	-	TRBJ2-5	TGTGCCAGCAGCCCAAGAGGGTTCCGAGAGACCCAGTACTTC	CASSPRGFRETQYF
TRBV27	-	-	TRBJ1-1	TGTGCCAGCAGTTTATCCCTTACACCGAACACTGAAGCTTTCTTT	CASSLSLTPNTEAFF